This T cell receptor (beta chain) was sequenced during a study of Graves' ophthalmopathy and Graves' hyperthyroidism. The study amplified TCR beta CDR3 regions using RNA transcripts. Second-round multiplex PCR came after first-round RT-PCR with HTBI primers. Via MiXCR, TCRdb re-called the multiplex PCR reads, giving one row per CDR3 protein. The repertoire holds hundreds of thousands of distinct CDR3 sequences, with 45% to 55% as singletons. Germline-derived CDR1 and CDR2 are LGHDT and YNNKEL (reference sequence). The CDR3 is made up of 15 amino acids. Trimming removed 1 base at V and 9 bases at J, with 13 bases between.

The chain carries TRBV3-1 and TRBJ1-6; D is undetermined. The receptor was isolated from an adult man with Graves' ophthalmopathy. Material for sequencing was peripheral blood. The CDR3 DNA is TGTGCCAGCAGCCAAGCAGACGACGGTCGTTCACCCCTCCACTTT. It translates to CASSQADDGRSPLHF.